Listed here are 18 T cell receptor beta chains from one sample, sequenced in a study of Tregs in tolerant kidney transplant recipients. Antigens of these TCRs are unknown. Only in-frame clones appear in the TCRdb table, and some are missing; sequencing was by immunoSEQ multiplex PCR. Among about 44,000 clones listed, just under 97% were seen once. What was sequenced was Tregs from blood cultured with allogeneic cells. The receptor set was obtained from a human donor in good health.

The genes are TRBV7-9 and TRBJ2-7; 9 positions match TRBD2. CDR1 and CDR2 from the germline V gene are SEHNR and FQNEAQ (reference sequence). With V trimmed by 1 base and J by 4 bases, 11 bases remained unmatched. CDR3 size: 17 residues. The CDR3 here is CASSLVGASGRQYEQYF. As DNA, the CDR3 is TGTGCCAGCAGCTTAGTGGGCGCGAGCGGGAGGCAGTACGAGCAGTACTTC.

The rearrangement uses TRBV6-1 and TRBJ1-5, with TRBD1 as a possible D gene (6 bases). The CDR3 runs 15 residues. Trimming stripped 7 bases from V and 2 bases from J, with 15 bases between. The V gene's germline CDR1 is MNHNS and CDR2 SASEGT. This chain's CDR3 is CASTMDSTGNQPQHF. The DNA for the CDR3 is TGTGCCAGCACGATGGACAGTACAGGCAATCAGCCCCAGCATTTT.

V gene TRBV19 combines with J gene TRBJ2-5; D not resolved. V lost 5 bases, J lost 2 bases, and 12 bases lay in between. CDR3 length: 14 residues. The germline CDR1 and CDR2 sequences are LNHDA and SQIVND (reference sequence). The CDR3 loop reads CASSVHRQQETQYF. DNA of the CDR3: TGTGCCAGTAGTGTCCACCGTCAGCAAGAGACCCAGTACTTC.

V usage is TRBV27 and J usage is TRBJ1-6; TRBD1 matches at 7 bases. The V and J ends lost 8 bases and 6 bases, in that order; junction bases with no gene match: 13. The CDR3 is 16 amino acids. Germline CDR1 is MNHEY and CDR2 is SMNVEV (reference sequence). CDR3 coding DNA: TGTGCCAGCTCTCAGGAGGGACAGTGGTTTAATTCACCCCTCCACTTT. The encoded protein is CASSQEGQWFNSPLHF.

V is TRBV19 and J is TRBJ1-2; D unclear. Trimming took off 3 bases at V and 2 bases at J, with 13 bases between the two ends. CDR3 size: 15 residues. Per the germline V gene, CDR1 is LNHDA and CDR2 is SQIVND (reference sequence). The CDR3, as DNA: TGTGCCAGTAGTATGAAGCGGAACGCCAACTATGGCTACACCTTC. It yields the protein CASSMKRNANYGYTF.

The genes are TRBV7-8 and TRBJ1-6; 7 bases line up with TRBD1. Germline assignment: CDR1 SGHVS and CDR2 FQNEAQ. This CDR3 spans 15 amino acids. V was clipped by 1 base and J by 7 bases; unmatched bases: 4. The CDR3: CASSLEYRGNSPLHF. The CDR3 bases are TGTGCCAGCAGCTTAGAATACAGGGGCAATTCACCCCTCCACTTT.

This chain connects TRBV5-1 to TRBJ1-2; perhaps TRBD1 as D (5 bases). Germline values: CDR1 SGHRS, CDR2 YFSETQ. The CDR3 extends over 13 amino acids. V was pared by 2 bases and J by 8 bases, with 13 bases between. DNA for the CDR3: TGCGCCAGCAGCTTAGGGGCGAGGGACGGCTACACCTTC. As protein: CASSLGARDGYTF.

This sequence joins TRBV7-2 and TRBJ2-2; 8 bases align to TRBD1. CDR3 size: 16 residues. Germline V gives CDR1 SGHTA, CDR2 FQGNSA. J was trimmed by 4 bases and V by 1 base; bases with no gene match: 5. The chain's CDR3 is CASSLGPGGVTGELFF. The CDR3 bases are TGTGCCAGCAGCTTAGGTCCAGGGGGCGTCACCGGGGAGCTGTTTTTT.

This clone was detected once. The J gene is TRBJ2-7, the V gene TRBV7-8, with D unresolved. CDR3 size: 15 residues. Germline V lookup: CDR1 SGHVS, CDR2 FQNEAQ. V shed 1 base and J shed 2 bases, with 12 bases lying between them. DNA of the CDR3: TGTGCCAGCAGCTTAGAGGCCTCCGAGGCCTACGAGCAGTACTTC. Translated, it gives CASSLEASEAYEQYF.

The rearrangement uses TRBV7-7 and TRBJ2-5; TRBD2 agrees at 7 bases. After removal of 4 bases from V and 1 base from J, the junction contained 3 bases not matched to a gene. This CDR3 is 14 amino acids long. Germline CDR1 reads SSHAT; CDR2 reads FNYEAQ (reference sequence). The CDR3, as DNA: TGTGCCAGCAGCTCGGGACTATCCCAAGAGACCCAGTACTTC. Translated, it gives CASSSGLSQETQYF.

The rearrangement joins TRBV7-8 to TRBJ1-5; 8 bases fit TRBD1. With V trimmed by 5 bases and J by 0 bases, 9 bases remained unmatched. CDR1 SGHVS and CDR2 FQNEAQ come from the germline V gene. There are 17 residues in the CDR3. CDR3 sequence reads: CASSVAGGLVSNQPQHF. The CDR3 DNA reads as TGTGCCAGCAGCGTTGCAGGGGGCCTGGTTAGCAATCAGCCCCAGCATTTT.

The rearrangement uses TRBV21-1 and TRBJ1-2. TRBV21-1 represents a pseudogene. The CDR3 totals 14 residues. CDR3 sequence: CASSKAGSGYGYTF. CDR3 coding DNA: TGTGCCAGCAGCAAGGCAGGGAGCGGGTATGGCTACACCTTC.

The rearrangement joins TRBV13 to TRBJ2-1, with TRBD1 identical over 8 bases. The CDR3 contains 15 residues. Germline CDR1 is PRHDT and CDR2 is FYEKMQ (reference sequence). With V trimmed by 3 bases and J by 1 base, 2 bases remained unmatched. CDR3 loop: CASSFRGRSYNEQFF. In DNA, the CDR3 is TGTGCCAGCAGCTTCAGGGGGCGGTCCTACAATGAGCAGTTCTTC.

The V gene is TRBV6-5, the J gene TRBJ2-1; the match to TRBD2 covers 10 bases. This CDR3 comprises 15 residues. Germline-derived CDR1 and CDR2 are MNHEY and SVGAGI. V shed 4 bases and J 7 bases; nucleotides not matched to a gene: 7. Here the CDR3 DNA reads TGTGCCAGCAGTTGGAAGCGGGGGGGCTTTAATGAGCAGTTCTTC. It encodes CASSWKRGGFNEQFF.

This chain joins TRBV19 and TRBJ2-3; 9 bases are a match to TRBD2. Germline V gene data show CDR1 as LNHDA and CDR2 as SQIVND (reference sequence). V lost 7 bases, J lost 4 bases, and 18 bases stayed unmatched. The CDR3 consists of 18 residues. The CDR3 DNA is TGTGCCAGTAAACAGACCGGAGGCGGGAGGGCCGGGGCAGATACGCAGTATTTT. Its protein is CASKQTGGGRAGADTQYF.

This clone was detected once. The V gene is TRBV5-1, the J gene TRBJ1-1; D is ambiguous. The CDR3 is 14 amino acids. CDR1 is SGHRS and CDR2 is YFSETQ in the germline V gene. Trimming shortened V by 1 base and J by 5 bases, and 12 bases separated the two germline ends. The CDR3 DNA follows: TGCGCCAGCAGCTTGTTGGGAAGTGAGACTGAAGCTTTCTTT. Residues: CASSLLGSETEAFF.

V is TRBV6-1 and J is TRBJ2-1; tentative D call: TRBD2 (5 bases). Germline V gene sequence: CDR1 MNHNS, CDR2 SASEGT. With 7 bases removed from V and 4 bases from J, the gap between germline ends came to 17 bases. The length of the CDR3 is 15 residues. CDR3 sequence: CASTSGYVRYNEQFF. The CDR3 DNA reads TGTGCCAGCACATCGGGGTATGTGCGGTACAATGAGCAGTTCTTC.

The chain employs TRBV11-1 and TRBJ2-5; weak D call: TRBD1 (5 bases). The V end lost 5 bases, the J end lost 7 bases, and 14 bases lay between the germline ends. This CDR3 is built from 13 residues. The V gene's germline CDR1 is SGHAT and CDR2 FQDESV (reference sequence). CDR3 protein: CASSTQARGTQYF. For the CDR3, the DNA is TGTGCCAGCAGCACCCAGGCAAGGGGGACCCAGTACTTC.